This T cell receptor beta chain was profiled in a study of blood T cell repertoires in COVID-19. In the study overall: Acute and convalescent COVID-19 samples came from the United States, Italy and Spain. Sample material is recorded as cDNA or gDNA derived from T cells, B-cell-depleted T cells, or PBMCs.

Per the authors' pipeline: Amplification from reference gene primers served as the basis for estimated nucleated cell counts. The data were produced by immunoSEQ multiplex PCR, yet TCRdb's version contains in-frame clones alone and is incomplete. V, J and clone size are taken as reported in that table, and D and trimming were inferred from the DNA itself. Among 210,000 or so clones listed, approximately 85% were seen once. The V gene's germline CDR1 is SGHDN and CDR2 FVKESK. V shed 3 bases and J 2 bases; nucleotides not matched to a gene: 2. The length of the CDR3 is 14 residues. V is TRBV14 and J is TRBJ2-5; 8 bases align to TRBD1. Sequenced sample: peripheral blood. This TCR derives from a woman aged 70-85 years with active or convalescent COVID-19. The CDR3 DNA follows: TGTGCCAGCAGCCATAACAGGGGGCAAGAGACCCAGTACTTC. Translated: CASSHNRGQETQYF. Full variable domain (outside the CDR3, taken from reference TRBV14 and TRBJ2-5): EAGVTQFPSHSVIEKGQTVTLRCDPISGHDNLYWYRRVMGKEIKFLLHFVKESKQDESGMPNNRFLAERTGGTYSTLKVQPAELEDSGVYFCASSHNRGQETQYFGPGTRLLVL.